This TCR beta chain was profiled in a study of CD8 T cells in Susac syndrome. RNA totalling roughly 0.45 to 1 ug underwent reverse transcription with random hexamers. TCRdb itself ran the immunoSEQ multiplex PCR reads through MiXCR, one entry per CDR3 protein. The profile covers some 260,000 distinct CDR3 sequences, with around 93% appearing a single time and 0.055% to 0.075% taken by the ten largest. This clonotype was sampled from a human donor with multiple sclerosis. Sequenced: CD4+ T cells from PBMCs.

The CDR3 reads CASSALASSYNEQFF. CDR3 DNA: TGTGCCAGCAGCGCACTAGCGAGCTCCTACAATGAGCAGTTCTTC. The chain recombines TRBV9 with TRBJ2-1, with 7 bases aligning to TRBD2. Germline values: CDR1 SGDLS, CDR2 YYNGEE. V lost 3 bases, J lost 0 bases, and 3 bases stayed unmatched. The CDR3 runs to 15 residues.